Following are 30 T cell receptor beta chains from one sample sequenced in a study of blood T cell repertoires in COVID-19. The repertoire was sequenced with immunoSEQ multiplex PCR; TCRdb's copy has only in-frame clones and lacks some. The sample records approximately 200,000 clones, about 88% being singletons. Material: peripheral blood. The source is a woman aged 25-40 years with active or convalescent COVID-19.

This clone was seen a few times. The chain links TRBV4-1 to TRBJ2-7, with 9 bases that match TRBD1. J was trimmed by 5 bases and V by 4 bases; bases with no gene match: 6. This CDR3 contains 14 residues. Germline CDR1 and CDR2: MGHRA and YSYEKL. CDR3 region: CASSLGQGTDEQYF. CDR3 coding DNA: TGCGCCAGCAGCCTCGGACAGGGGACGGACGAGCAGTACTTC.

This clone appeared a single time. CDR3 nucleotide sequence: TGTGCCAGCAGTGTGCCGGGTCAGTTCCATGCAACTAATGAAAAACTGTTTTTT. This gives the protein CASSVPGQFHATNEKLFF. The V gene is TRBV2, the J gene TRBJ1-4; D not certain. The germline V gene has CDR1 SNHLY and CDR2 FYNNEI. Trimming removed 4 bases from V and 0 bases from J, with 18 bases in between. The length of the CDR3 is 18 residues.

The gene calls are TRBV28 and TRBJ2-7; weak D call: TRBD2 (5 bases). Per germline, CDR1 MDHEN and CDR2 SYDVKM. The CDR3 is 15 amino acids. The germline V and J ends were trimmed by 0 bases and 1 base, with 10 bases remaining between them. The CDR3: CASSLWGSRSYEQYF. The CDR3 DNA follows: TGTGCCAGCAGTTTATGGGGGAGTAGGTCCTACGAGCAGTACTTC.

This chain connects TRBV3-1 (or the pseudogene TRBV3-2) to TRBJ2-7; no firm D call. Between the trimmed V and J ends, which lost 0 bases and 7 bases, there was a span of 4 bases. This CDR3 spans 11 amino acids. Germline V lookup: CDR1 LGHDT, CDR2 YNNKEL (reference sequence). The CDR3 sequence is CASSQEREQYF. CDR3 coding DNA: TGTGCCAGCAGCCAAGAGCGGGAGCAGTACTTC.

This sequence joins TRBV15 and TRBJ1-4, with D perhaps matching TRBD1 (5 bases). The CDR3 loop spans 15 amino acids. V lost 5 bases and J lost 8, with 18 bases in between. The germline gives CDR1 LNHNV, CDR2 YYDKDF (reference sequence). The CDR3 nucleotides read TGTGCCACCAGCGAATCCCGGGACTCGTGGGAAAAACTGTTTTTT. It translates to CATSESRDSWEKLFF.

The rearrangement uses TRBV27 and TRBJ2-7, with 10 bases lining up with TRBD2. CDR3 length: 15 residues. V shed 5 bases, J shed 2 bases, and the junction held 6 bases outside the gene matches. Per the germline V gene, CDR1 is MNHEY and CDR2 is SMNVEV (reference sequence). CDR3 in amino acids: CASSPWTSGTYEQYF. The CDR3 nucleotides read TGTGCCAGCAGTCCGTGGACTAGCGGAACCTACGAGCAGTACTTC.

The genes are TRBV9 and TRBJ2-2; 7 bases are a match to TRBD1. Germline assignment: CDR1 SGDLS and CDR2 YYNGEE. V lost 0 bases, J lost 4 bases, and 6 bases stayed unmatched. The CDR3 contains 16 residues. The CDR3 region is CASSVGQGWGTGELFF. The DNA for the CDR3 is TGTGCCAGCAGCGTAGGACAGGGTTGGGGCACCGGGGAGCTGTTTTTT.

V is TRBV7-6 and J is TRBJ2-2; 11 nucleotides agree with TRBD2. The V segment lost 6 bases and the J segment 7 bases; nucleotides outside the gene matches: 7. CDR1 and CDR2 (germline): SGHVS, FNYEAQ. This CDR3 is built from 15 residues. The CDR3 DNA reads as TGTGCCAGCAGTCCTCTAGCGGGAGGTCTCGGGGAGCTGTTTTTT. It is translated as CASSPLAGGLGELFF.

The chain employs TRBV2 and TRBJ1-2; a weak D match, TRBD1 (6 bases). CDR1 and CDR2 (germline): SNHLY, FYNNEI. The CDR3 sequence is 13 residues long. Trimming pared 4 bases from V and 4 bases from J, leaving 10 bases between. CDR3 amino acids: CASSVQGPYGYTF. The CDR3 bases are TGTGCCAGCAGTGTCCAGGGGCCCTATGGCTACACCTTC.

The chain recombines TRBV30 with TRBJ1-6, with a weak D call TRBD1 (6 bases). Germline values: CDR1 GTSNPN, CDR2 SVGIG (reference sequence). Trimming pared 5 bases from V and 8 bases from J, leaving 13 bases between. CDR3 length: 13 amino acids. The CDR3 here is CAWVLSGDSPLHF. In nucleotides, the CDR3 is TGTGCCTGGGTACTTTCAGGGGATTCACCCCTCCACTTT.

The chain employs TRBV30 and TRBJ1-1; D is undetermined. The V end lost 3 bases, the J end lost 7 bases, and 12 bases lay between the germline ends. CDR1 is GTSNPN and CDR2 is SVGIG in the germline V gene (reference sequence). The CDR3 totals 12 residues. The CDR3 sequence is CAWRGEGIEAFF. In nucleotides, the CDR3 is TGTGCCTGGAGAGGCGAGGGTATTGAAGCTTTCTTT. Full variable domain (missing parts from reference TRBV30 and TRBJ1-1): SQTIHQWPATLVQPVGSPLSLECTVEGTSNPNLYWYRQAAGRGLQLLFYSVGIGQISSEVPQNLSASRPQDRQFILSSKKLLLSDSGFYLCAWRGEGIEAFFGQGTRLTVV.

The chain uses TRBV6-5 and TRBJ2-1; D uncertain. This CDR3 is 15 amino acids long. V dropped 0 bases and J dropped 10 bases, with 16 bases sitting between them. CDR1 and CDR2 from the germline V gene are MNHEY and SVGAGI. In DNA form, the CDR3 reads TGTGCCAGCAGTTACTCGGAGACCGATGGAGAGGAGCAGTTCTTC. Translation: CASSYSETDGEEQFF.

The chain is built from TRBV5-4 and TRBJ1-2; possible D gene TRBD1, 6 bases. CDR3 length: 12 amino acids. The V end lost 0 bases, the J end lost 7 bases, and 7 bases lay between the germline ends. Germline-derived CDR1 and CDR2 are SGHNT and YYREEE (reference sequence). CDR3 nucleotide sequence: TGTGCCAGCAGCTTGGGGGGGCCTGGCTACACCTTC. It translates to CASSLGGPGYTF.

This chain connects TRBV11-3 to TRBJ1-1; weak D call: TRBD1 (5 bases). Germline CDR1 SGHNT, CDR2 YENEEA. The CDR3 has 17 amino acids. Trimming removed 2 bases from V and 1 base from J, with 17 bases in between. This chain's CDR3 is CASSLSLGEGPNTEAFF. In nucleotides, the CDR3 is TGTGCCAGCAGCTTAAGCCTCGGGGAGGGACCGAACACTGAAGCTTTCTTT.

V gene TRBV10-3 combines with J gene TRBJ1-1; 9 bases match TRBD1. This CDR3 is built from 14 residues. Germline CDR1 is ENHRY and CDR2 is SYGVKD. Trimming took 6 bases from V and 3 from J; bases not matched to a gene: 5. The CDR3 spells CAIRDRGGYTEAFF. The CDR3 DNA reads as TGTGCCATCAGGGACAGGGGTGGGTACACTGAAGCTTTCTTT.

This sequence joins TRBV4-1 and TRBJ1-5; TRBD1 aligns across 7 bases. The CDR3 sequence is 16 residues long. V lost 0 bases to trimming and J lost 6 bases; unmatched junction nucleotides: 8. Germline lookup yields CDR1 MGHRA and CDR2 YSYEKL. CDR3 protein: CASSQEGRGYGQPQHF. CDR3 nucleotides: TGCGCCAGCAGCCAAGAGGGCAGGGGGTACGGTCAGCCCCAGCATTTT.

The V call is TRBV25-1, the J call TRBJ2-1, with a possible D match to TRBD1 (6 bases). The CDR3 totals 13 residues. Per the germline V gene, CDR1 is MGHDK and CDR2 is SYGVNS. Trimming stripped 4 bases from V and 6 bases from J, with 10 bases between. The CDR3 reads CASSVWGPNEQFF. CDR3 bases: TGTGCCAGCAGTGTGTGGGGGCCCAATGAGCAGTTCTTC. Full variable domain (rest looked up from reference TRBV25-1 and TRBJ2-1): EADIYQTPRYLVIGTGKKITLECSQTMGHDKMYWYQQDPGMELHLIHYSYGVNSTEKGDLSSESTVSRIRTEHFPLTLESARPSHTSQYLCASSVWGPNEQFFGPGTRLTVL.

The rearrangement links TRBV2 to TRBJ2-5; 9 bases match TRBD1. Germline V gene data show CDR1 as SNHLY and CDR2 as FYNNEI. The V gene end was trimmed by 6 bases and the J gene end by 3 bases; junction bases not matched to a gene: 5. This CDR3 contains 14 residues. The chain's CDR3 is CASSAGQGKETQYF. CDR3 DNA sequence: TGTGCCAGCAGCGCCGGACAGGGGAAAGAGACCCAGTACTTC.

This clone was counted a single time. CDR3 region: CASKLDRGRAEAFF. The CDR3, as DNA: TGTGCCAGCAAACTCGACAGGGGGAGGGCTGAAGCTTTCTTT. The V and J genes are TRBV6-5 and TRBJ1-1, with 9 positions matching TRBD1. The J segment lost 6 bases and the V segment lost 7 bases, leaving 9 bases of the junction unmatched. The CDR3 spans 14 residues. Looked up from germline, CDR1 is MNHEY and CDR2 is SVGAGI.

This clone showed up just once. V usage is TRBV11-2 and J usage is TRBJ1-2; weak D call: TRBD1 (5 bases). The ends were cut back, 5 bases at V and 2 bases at J, with 15 bases in the middle. The length of the CDR3 is 15 residues. Germline V lookup: CDR1 SGHAT, CDR2 FQNNGV. In nucleotides, the CDR3 is TGTGCCAGCAGCAAGATTACAGGAACAAACTATGGCTACACCTTC. Translation: CASSKITGTNYGYTF.

This rearrangement joins TRBV6-5 to TRBJ2-1, with 10 bases that match TRBD2. J lost 6 bases, V lost 2 bases, and 1 base had no gene match. There are 14 residues in the CDR3. Germline CDR1 and CDR2: MNHEY and SVGAGI. As DNA, the CDR3 is TGTGCCAGCAGTTACAGGACTAGCGGCAATGAGCAGTTCTTC. Protein sequence: CASSYRTSGNEQFF.

The chain couples TRBV28 to TRBJ1-1; D is uncertain. The germline V gene has CDR1 MDHEN and CDR2 SYDVKM. The CDR3 is 14 residues long. The germline V and J ends were trimmed by 7 bases and 5 bases, with 17 bases remaining between them. The CDR3 sequence: CASTKLSRVTEAFF. The CDR3 bases are TGTGCCAGCACAAAGTTATCGAGGGTTACTGAAGCTTTCTTT.

In its sample, this clone was seen once. J is TRBJ2-1 and V is TRBV19; 10 bases fit TRBD2. J lost 9 bases, V lost 5 bases, and 10 bases had no gene match. CDR3 length: 15 residues. CDR1 and CDR2 from the germline V gene are LNHDA and SQIVND (reference sequence). CDR3: CASSLDSSGSGEQFF. CDR3 DNA: TGTGCCAGTAGTCTTGATTCTAGCGGGAGCGGTGAGCAGTTCTTC.

The genes are TRBV5-1 and TRBJ2-3, with D perhaps TRBD1 (6 bases). Looked up from germline, CDR1 is SGHRS and CDR2 is YFSETQ. Trimming shortened V by 3 bases and J by 5 bases, and 22 bases separated the two germline ends. This CDR3 spans 17 amino acids. In DNA form, the CDR3 reads TGCGCCAGCAGCTCCATGGGGCCGGGACACCCATTAGATACGCAGTATTTT. Translating it yields CASSSMGPGHPLDTQYF.

V is TRBV7-2 and J is TRBJ2-7; TRBD2 might be the D (5 bases). V was pared by 2 bases and J by 5 bases, with 13 bases between. CDR3 length equals 14 residues. CDR1 is SGHTA, CDR2 FQGNSA, per germline. CDR3 loop: CASSLSGSVHEQYF. In DNA form, the CDR3 reads TGTGCCAGCAGCTTAAGTGGGAGCGTCCACGAGCAGTACTTC.

This rearrangement joins TRBV27 to TRBJ1-6; 7 bases agree with TRBD1. The CDR3 has 16 amino acids. Germline CDR1 reads MNHEY; CDR2 reads SMNVEV (reference sequence). V shed 5 bases, J shed 6 bases, and the junction held 10 bases outside the gene matches. CDR3 sequence: CASSIVGTAPNSPLHF. DNA of the CDR3: TGTGCCAGCAGTATCGTAGGGACAGCACCTAATTCACCCCTCCACTTT.

The CDR3 sequence is CASSLEGAEDEKLFF. Written as DNA, the CDR3 is TGCGCCAGCAGCTTGGAGGGGGCCGAGGATGAAAAACTGTTTTTT. This sequence joins TRBV5-1 and TRBJ1-4, with 7 positions matching TRBD1. Germline V CDR1 and CDR2: SGHRS, YFSETQ. The CDR3 sequence is 15 residues long. V shed 0 bases and J 6 bases; nucleotides not matched to a gene: 5.

This sequence joins TRBV12-3 or TRBV12-4 and TRBJ2-7; D remains ambiguous. The CDR3 extends over 12 amino acids. Trimming removed 4 bases at V and 3 bases at J, with 7 bases between. Here the CDR3 reads CASSSNFYEQYF. In nucleotides, the CDR3 is TGTGCCAGCAGTTCCAATTTCTACGAGCAGTACTTC.

This clone was counted a single time. This chain uses TRBV6-5 with TRBJ2-5, with D perhaps TRBD1 (6 bases). The CDR3 contains 12 residues. The ends were cut back, 6 bases at V and 4 bases at J, with 9 bases in the middle. Germline V gives CDR1 MNHEY, CDR2 SVGAGI. CDR3: CASRAQGETQYF. CDR3 coding DNA: TGTGCCAGCAGAGCACAGGGAGAGACCCAGTACTTC.

The chain has TRBV2 and TRBJ2-2; maybe TRBD2 (5 bases). Looked up from germline, CDR1 is SNHLY and CDR2 is FYNNEI. This CDR3 contains 15 residues. V was shortened by 7 bases and J by 1 base, with 13 bases between the two germline ends. CDR3 in DNA: TGTGCCAGCACCCCGCCCGGAGGGAACACCGGGGAGCTGTTTTTT. Protein: CASTPPGGNTGELFF.